This is a list of T cell receptor beta chains from one sample in a study of siplizumab effects on memory and regulatory T cells. Only in-frame clones appear in the TCRdb table, and some are missing; sequencing was by immunoSEQ multiplex PCR. The sample shows around 100,000 clones, 94% of them seen only once. The specimen sequenced was non-Treg CD4+ T cells sorted from blood. These receptors all stem from a human donor in good health. The CDR3 runs from the conserved cysteine through the conserved F or W. D genes are given only for firm matches. Not all rows give a size; the values are once, few, many and, for expanded clones, a class.

D gene,V gene,J gene,clone size,CDR3 DNA,CDR3 protein
TRBD2,TRBV5-1,TRBJ2-1,.,TGCGCCAGCAGTCCGACGTCTAGCGGGAGGCTAATGCCGTTCTTC,CASSPTSSGRLMPFF
.,TRBV6-1,TRBJ1-5,.,TGTGCCAGCACCCACCCAGGGAATCAGCCCCAGCATTTT,CASTHPGNQPQHF
TRBD2,TRBV6-5,TRBJ2-5,.,TGTGCCAGCAGTTACGGGGCTAGCGGGAGATGGGAGACCCAGTACTTC,CASSYGASGRWETQYF
.,TRBV5-6,TRBJ2-5,once,TGTGCCAGCAGTAGGTGGATCGAAGAGACCCAGTACTTC,CASSRWIEETQYF
.,TRBV2,TRBJ1-6,.,TGTGCCAGCAGTGTACAGGGTGATTCTAATTCACCCCTCCACTTT,CASSVQGDSNSPLHF
.,TRBV28,TRBJ1-5,.,TGTGCCAGCAGAACCGGGACACTTAGCAATCAGCCCCAGCATTTT,CASRTGTLSNQPQHF
TRBD2,TRBV6-1,TRBJ2-1,.,TGTGCCAGCAGTCCCCCCGGGACTAGCGATGAGCAGTTCTTC,CASSPPGTSDEQFF
TRBD1,TRBV5-1,TRBJ2-1,.,TGCGCCAGCAGCTTGGTTGTTACAGGGGCGGGCAATGAGCAGTTCTTC,CASSLVVTGAGNEQFF
.,TRBV29-1,TRBJ2-7,.,TGCAGCGTTGGCGGCGTGGGGGGGCTAGGCGAGCAGTACTTC,CSVGGVGGLGEQYF
.,TRBV6-1,TRBJ2-1,.,TGTGCCAGCAGTGGCAACACCGATGAGCAGTTCTTC,CASSGNTDEQFF
.,TRBV19,TRBJ2-1,.,TGTGCCAGTGCCATCCGAGGCGCCTACAATGAGCAGTTCTTC,CASAIRGAYNEQFF
TRBD2,TRBV19,TRBJ2-2,.,TGTGCCACGCTCTCGGGAGGCCGGGGGACCGGGGAGCTGTTTTTT,CATLSGGRGTGELFF
.,TRBV10-2,TRBJ1-6,.,TGCGCCAGCAGTGAGCAGGGTGGGGGATCACCCCTCCACTTT,CASSEQGGGSPLHF
.,TRBV19,TRBJ1-1,once,TGTGCCAGTAGTAATCAGGGATCCACTGAAGCTTTCTTT,CASSNQGSTEAFF
TRBD2,TRBV7-9,TRBJ2-2,.,TGTGCCAGCAGCCTCCGGGACTACGGCGGGGAGCTGTTTTTT,CASSLRDYGGELFF
TRBD2,TRBV6-7,TRBJ2-7,.,TGTGCCAGCAGTCCCCAGCGGGGTTGCTACGAGCAGTACTTC,CASSPQRGCYEQYF
TRBD1,TRBV2,TRBJ2-2,.,TGTGCCAGCAGCAGACAGGGGGCGAACACCGGGGAGCTGTTTTTT,CASSRQGANTGELFF
TRBD1,TRBV6-1,TRBJ2-7,once,TGTGCCAGCAGTGGACTGAGGACAGGGGAACCCCACGAGCAGTACTTC,CASSGLRTGEPHEQYF
TRBD1,TRBV5-1,TRBJ1-1,.,TGCGCCAGCAGCCCGGGGACAGGGGGAGACACTGAAGCTTTCTTT,CASSPGTGGDTEAFF
TRBD2,TRBV28,TRBJ2-5,.,TGTGCCAGCAGAATCCTCCGGGAGGCGACCCAGTACTTC,CASRILREATQYF
TRBD2,TRBV7-9,TRBJ2-7,once,TGTGCCAGCAGCTTAAGCGGGAGGGCCCCGGGGGAGCAGTACTTC,CASSLSGRAPGEQYF
TRBD1,TRBV19,TRBJ1-4,.,TGTGCCAGTAGTAGGGGACAGACAACTAATGAAAAACTGTTTTTT,CASSRGQTTNEKLFF
.,TRBV2,TRBJ1-1,.,TGTGCCAGCAGCCTAGGACCGGGGAACACTGAAGCTTTCTTT,CASSLGPGNTEAFF
.,TRBV2,TRBJ2-5,.,TGTGCCAGCAGTGAAGTGTTAGAGACCCAGTACTTC,CASSEVLETQYF
TRBD1,TRBV18,TRBJ1-1,.,TGTGCCACAACCGGACAGGGATTACCCAACACTGAAGCTTTCTTT,CATTGQGLPNTEAFF
.,TRBV10-3,TRBJ1-2,.,TGTGCCATCCGCAGAGAGGGGCAGGGGAATGGCTACACCTTC,CAIRREGQGNGYTF
TRBD2,TRBV29-1,TRBJ2-7,.,TGCAGCGCAAAAGGCCTAGCGGGAGTAGGTGAGCAGTACTTC,CSAKGLAGVGEQYF
.,TRBV5-4,TRBJ1-1,.,TGTGCCAGCAGCCCGAAACAGGGCGGGCTCGGTGAAGCTTTCTTT,CASSPKQGGLGEAFF
.,TRBV9,TRBJ2-7,.,TGTGCCAGCAGCGTAGGGGACTTCCCCTACGAGCAGTACTTC,CASSVGDFPYEQYF
TRBD2,TRBV30,TRBJ2-5,.,TGTGCCTGGAACCAAGGACTAGCGGGCCCTAAAGAGACCCAGTACTTC,CAWNQGLAGPKETQYF
TRBD1,TRBV10-2,TRBJ1-5,.,TGCGCCAGCAGAGGGACAGGGACGCGCAATCAGCCCCAGCATTTT,CASRGTGTRNQPQHF
TRBD1,TRBV5-1,TRBJ2-7,.,TGCGCCAGCAGCCCAACCGGGACAGGGGCCTACGAGCAGTACTTC,CASSPTGTGAYEQYF
.,TRBV5-1,TRBJ2-7,once,TGCGCCAGCAGCTTGGCGGTTGGTAGCTCCTACGAGCAGTACTTC,CASSLAVGSSYEQYF
.,TRBV27,TRBJ2-7,.,TGTGCCAGCAGCCCTAATGGGGGAGGCTCCTACGAGCAGTACTTC,CASSPNGGGSYEQYF
.,TRBV30,TRBJ2-5,.,TGTGCCTGGATAGTCCCGGGACGGGGCCAAGAGACCCAGTACTTC,CAWIVPGRGQETQYF
TRBD1,TRBV19,TRBJ2-4,.,TGTGCCAGTAAAGACAGGGGGCAGAGCGCCGGAAACATTCAGTACTTC,CASKDRGQSAGNIQYF
.,TRBV5-1,TRBJ2-7,.,TGCGCCAGCAGCGGCGGAGCCCTCTACGAGCAGTACTTC,CASSGGALYEQYF
TRBD2,TRBV19,TRBJ2-3,.,TGTGCCAGTACGGCCGGGAGGGCGTCAGATACGCAGTATTTT,CASTAGRASDTQYF
TRBD2,TRBV11-3,TRBJ2-1,.,TGTGCCAGCAGCGAGGGGCAGGGCGGGAGCTCCTACAATGAGCAGTTCTTC,CASSEGQGGSSYNEQFF
.,TRBV7-3,TRBJ2-6,.,TGTGCCAGCAGCAGCCGGGGTTCTGGGGCCAACGTCCTGACTTTC,CASSSRGSGANVLTF
.,TRBV5-4,TRBJ1-2,.,TGTGCCAGCACCGCGAGGGCCCAATATGGCTACACCTTC,CASTARAQYGYTF
.,TRBV6-1,TRBJ1-3,.,TGTGCCAGCGAGCTATACTCTGGAAACACCATATATTTT,CASELYSGNTIYF
TRBD2,TRBV5-1,TRBJ2-7,.,TGCGCCAGCAGCTCTAGCGGGAGGGCGTACGAGCAGTACTTC,CASSSSGRAYEQYF
.,TRBV28,TRBJ2-3,.,TGTGCCAGCAGCCGATCTCGACAGGACAACACAGATACGCAGTATTTT,CASSRSRQDNTDTQYF
.,TRBV6-1,TRBJ1-2,once,TGTGCCAGCAGTGGAGGGACGGGGAACTATGGCTACACCTTC,CASSGGTGNYGYTF
.,TRBV6-6,TRBJ2-1,.,TGTGCCAGCAGTTGGGAAGCCGAGCAGTTCTTC,CASSWEAEQFF
.,TRBV29-1,TRBJ1-1,.,TGCAGCGTTACTAAGACACACAACACTGAAGCTTTCTTT,CSVTKTHNTEAFF
.,TRBV6-1,TRBJ1-1,.,TGTGCCAGCAGCTTACAGATTCTGAACACTGAAGCTTTCTTT,CASSLQILNTEAFF
TRBD2,TRBV6-1,TRBJ2-1,.,TGTGCCAGCAGTGTGGGACTAGACCGCATTGAGCAGTTCTTC,CASSVGLDRIEQFF
.,TRBV5-1,TRBJ2-1,.,TGCGCCAGCAGCGTTACACAGGAGAACTACAATGAGCAGTTCTTC,CASSVTQENYNEQFF
.,TRBV9,TRBJ2-1,.,TGTGCCAGCACCTTCCTCCCCAGCGGCGATGAGCAGTTCTTC,CASTFLPSGDEQFF
.,TRBV28,TRBJ1-5,.,TGTGCCAGCAGAAACCCGGCACGGGACCAGCCCCAGCATTTT,CASRNPARDQPQHF
TRBD1,TRBV18,TRBJ1-2,.,TGTGCCAGCTCACTAGGCGCCGGGACAGGAACTAACTATGGCTACACCTTC,CASSLGAGTGTNYGYTF
.,TRBV2,TRBJ1-1,.,TGTGCCAGCAGTGCCTATATGAACACTGAAGCTTTCTTT,CASSAYMNTEAFF
TRBD1,TRBV2,TRBJ2-1,once,TGTGCCAGCAGGGCCTCCCCAGGGGGAAGGAGTGAGCAGTTCTTC,CASRASPGGRSEQFF
.,TRBV5-1,TRBJ2-1,.,TGCGCCAGCAGCTTGGTGGGCGGACTACTAAACAATGAGCAGTTCTTC,CASSLVGGLLNNEQFF
TRBD1,TRBV6-5,TRBJ1-2,.,TGTGCCAGCAGAAGGACAGGCCTCTATGGCTACACCTTC,CASRRTGLYGYTF